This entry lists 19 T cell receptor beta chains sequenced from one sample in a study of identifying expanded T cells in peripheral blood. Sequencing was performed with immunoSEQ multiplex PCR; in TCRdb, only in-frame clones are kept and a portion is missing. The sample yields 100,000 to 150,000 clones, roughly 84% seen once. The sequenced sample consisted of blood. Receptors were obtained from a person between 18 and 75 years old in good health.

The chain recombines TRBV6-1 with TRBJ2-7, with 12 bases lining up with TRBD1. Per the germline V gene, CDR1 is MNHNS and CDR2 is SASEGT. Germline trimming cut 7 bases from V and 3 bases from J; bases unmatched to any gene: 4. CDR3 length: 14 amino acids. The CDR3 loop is CASTGQGAHYEQYF. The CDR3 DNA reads TGTGCCAGCACGGGACAGGGGGCCCACTACGAGCAGTACTTC.

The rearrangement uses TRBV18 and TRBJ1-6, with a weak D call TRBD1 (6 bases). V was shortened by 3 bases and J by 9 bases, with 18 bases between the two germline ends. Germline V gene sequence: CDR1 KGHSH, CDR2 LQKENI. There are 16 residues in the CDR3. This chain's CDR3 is CASSPTKTGVSSPLHF. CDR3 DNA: TGTGCCAGCTCACCTACCAAGACAGGAGTATCTTCACCCCTCCACTTT.

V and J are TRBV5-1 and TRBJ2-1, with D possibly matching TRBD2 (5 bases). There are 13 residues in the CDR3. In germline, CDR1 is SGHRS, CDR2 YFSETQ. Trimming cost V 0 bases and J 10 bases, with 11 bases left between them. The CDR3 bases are TGCGCCAGCAGCTTGGGAGGGAACCTCGAGCAGTTCTTC. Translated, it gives CASSLGGNLEQFF.

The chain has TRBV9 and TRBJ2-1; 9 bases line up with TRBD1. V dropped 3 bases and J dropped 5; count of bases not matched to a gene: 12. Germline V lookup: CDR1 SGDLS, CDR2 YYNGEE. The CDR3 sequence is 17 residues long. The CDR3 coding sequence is TGTGCCAGCAGCGCCGGTGGGGGGACAGGGCCCCACAATGAGCAGTTCTTC. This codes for CASSAGGGTGPHNEQFF.

In nucleotides, the CDR3 is TGCGCCAGCAGCCAACTCTCCGGGTTTGCCTACGAGCAGTACTTC. Amino acid sequence: CASSQLSGFAYEQYF. This chain uses TRBV4-3 with TRBJ2-7; D is ambiguous. Trimming cost V 2 bases and J 2 bases, with 13 bases left between them. The CDR3 has 15 residues. Germline CDR1 reads LGHNA; CDR2 reads YSLEER.

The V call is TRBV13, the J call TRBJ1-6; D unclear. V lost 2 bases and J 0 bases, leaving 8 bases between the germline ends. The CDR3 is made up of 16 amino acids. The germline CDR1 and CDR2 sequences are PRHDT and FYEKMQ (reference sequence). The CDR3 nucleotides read TGTGCCAGCAGCTTATCGGGGAGCTCCTATAATTCACCCCTCCACTTT. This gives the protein CASSLSGSSYNSPLHF.

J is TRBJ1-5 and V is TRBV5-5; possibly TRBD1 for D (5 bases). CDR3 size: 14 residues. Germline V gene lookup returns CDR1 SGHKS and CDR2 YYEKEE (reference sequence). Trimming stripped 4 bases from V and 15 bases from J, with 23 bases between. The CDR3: CASSPDYILGQPHF. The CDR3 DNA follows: TGTGCCAGCAGCCCGGACTATATACTAGGACAACCGCATTTT.

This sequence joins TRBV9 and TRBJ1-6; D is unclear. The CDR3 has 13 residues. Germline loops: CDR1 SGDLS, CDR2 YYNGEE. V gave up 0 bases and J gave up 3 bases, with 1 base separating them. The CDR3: CASSVDYNSPLHF. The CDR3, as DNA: TGTGCCAGCAGCGTAGACTATAATTCACCCCTCCACTTT.

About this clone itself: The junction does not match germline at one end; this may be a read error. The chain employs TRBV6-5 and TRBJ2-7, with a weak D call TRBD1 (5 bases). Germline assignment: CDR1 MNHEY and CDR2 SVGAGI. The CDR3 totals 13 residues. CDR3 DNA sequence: TGTGCCAGCTCAGGTCGACAGTCCTACGAGCAGTGCTTC. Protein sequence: CASSGRQSYEQCF.

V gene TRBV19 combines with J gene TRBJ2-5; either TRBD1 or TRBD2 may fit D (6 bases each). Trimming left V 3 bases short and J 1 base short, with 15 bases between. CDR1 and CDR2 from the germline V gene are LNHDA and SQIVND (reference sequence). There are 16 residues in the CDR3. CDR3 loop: CASSMGGGGPQETQYF. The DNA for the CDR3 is TGTGCCAGTAGTATGGGGGGCGGCGGACCCCAAGAGACCCAGTACTTC. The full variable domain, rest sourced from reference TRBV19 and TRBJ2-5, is DGGITQSPKYLFRKEGQNVTLSCEQNLNHDAMYWYRQDPGQGLRLIYYSQIVNDFQKGDIAEGYSVSREKKESFPLTVTSAQKNPTAFYLCASSMGGGGPQETQYFGPGTRLLVL.

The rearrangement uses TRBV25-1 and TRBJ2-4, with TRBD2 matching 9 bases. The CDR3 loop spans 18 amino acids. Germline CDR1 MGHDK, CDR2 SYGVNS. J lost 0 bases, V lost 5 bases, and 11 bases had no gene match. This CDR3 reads CASSSGPAGGPAKNIQYF. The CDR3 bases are TGTGCCAGCAGTTCCGGGCCAGCGGGGGGACCAGCCAAAAACATTCAGTACTTC.

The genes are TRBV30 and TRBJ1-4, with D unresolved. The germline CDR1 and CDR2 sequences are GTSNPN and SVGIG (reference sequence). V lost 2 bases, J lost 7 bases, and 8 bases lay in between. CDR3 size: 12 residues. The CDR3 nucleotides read TGTGCCTGGAGTAGGGATTCTGAAAAACTGTTTTTT. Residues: CAWSRDSEKLFF.

This CDR3 reads CASSFGGFYGSDGYTF. The CDR3 region has the DNA TGTGCCAGCAGCTTCGGAGGATTTTATGGTTCCGATGGCTACACCTTC. The J gene is TRBJ1-2, the V gene TRBV7-8; no reliable D call. This CDR3 region has 16 residues. Per the germline V gene, CDR1 is SGHVS and CDR2 is FQNEAQ. The ends were cut back, 3 bases at V and 6 bases at J, with 20 bases in the middle. Full variable domain (missing parts from reference TRBV7-8 and TRBJ1-2): GAGVSQSPRYKVAKRGQDVALRCDPISGHVSLFWYQQALGQGPEFLTYFQNEAQLDKSGLPSDRFFAERPEGSVSTLKIQRTQQEDSAVYLCASSFGGFYGSDGYTFGSGTRLTVV.

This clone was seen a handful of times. This CDR3 is CASRPGLVSYEQYF. DNA for the CDR3: TGTGCCAGCAGGCCCGGACTAGTTTCCTACGAGCAGTACTTC. The V gene is TRBV6-5, the J gene TRBJ2-7, with TRBD2 matching 7 bases. CDR3 size: 14 residues. Germline CDR1 and CDR2: MNHEY and SVGAGI. The V segment lost 6 bases and the J segment 1 base; nucleotides outside the gene matches: 6.

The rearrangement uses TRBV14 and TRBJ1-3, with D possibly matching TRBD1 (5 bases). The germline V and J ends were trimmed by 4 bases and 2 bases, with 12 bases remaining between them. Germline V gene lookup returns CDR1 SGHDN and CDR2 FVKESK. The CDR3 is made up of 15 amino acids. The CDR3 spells CASSPITGPGNTIYF. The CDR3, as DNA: TGTGCCAGCAGCCCTATTACGGGGCCTGGAAACACCATATATTTT.

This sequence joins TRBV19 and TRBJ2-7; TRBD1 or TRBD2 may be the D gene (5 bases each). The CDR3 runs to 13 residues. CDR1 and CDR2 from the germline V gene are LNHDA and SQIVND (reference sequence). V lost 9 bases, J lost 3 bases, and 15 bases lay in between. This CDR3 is CASARDGSYEQYF. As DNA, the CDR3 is TGTGCCAGCGCCCGGGACGGCAGCTACGAGCAGTACTTC.

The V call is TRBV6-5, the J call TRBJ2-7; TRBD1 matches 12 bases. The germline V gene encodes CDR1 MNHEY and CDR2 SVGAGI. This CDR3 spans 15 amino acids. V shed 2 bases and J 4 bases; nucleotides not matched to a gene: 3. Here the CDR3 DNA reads TGTGCCAGCAGTTACGCGGGACAGGGGGCGTACGAGCAGTACTTC. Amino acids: CASSYAGQGAYEQYF.

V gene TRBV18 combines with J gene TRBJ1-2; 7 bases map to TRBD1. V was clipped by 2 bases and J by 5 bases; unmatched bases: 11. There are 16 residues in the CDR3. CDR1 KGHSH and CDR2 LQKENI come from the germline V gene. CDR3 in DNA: TGTGCCAGCTCACCAAACAGGGGAACGCAGGGGTATGGCTACACCTTC. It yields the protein CASSPNRGTQGYGYTF.

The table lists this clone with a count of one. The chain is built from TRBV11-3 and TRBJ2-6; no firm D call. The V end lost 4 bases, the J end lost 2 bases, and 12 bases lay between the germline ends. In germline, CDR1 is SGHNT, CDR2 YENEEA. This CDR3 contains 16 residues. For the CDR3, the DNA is TGTGCCAGCAGCTCACAGCTACTCCCTGGGGCCAACGTCCTGACTTTC. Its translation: CASSSQLLPGANVLTF.